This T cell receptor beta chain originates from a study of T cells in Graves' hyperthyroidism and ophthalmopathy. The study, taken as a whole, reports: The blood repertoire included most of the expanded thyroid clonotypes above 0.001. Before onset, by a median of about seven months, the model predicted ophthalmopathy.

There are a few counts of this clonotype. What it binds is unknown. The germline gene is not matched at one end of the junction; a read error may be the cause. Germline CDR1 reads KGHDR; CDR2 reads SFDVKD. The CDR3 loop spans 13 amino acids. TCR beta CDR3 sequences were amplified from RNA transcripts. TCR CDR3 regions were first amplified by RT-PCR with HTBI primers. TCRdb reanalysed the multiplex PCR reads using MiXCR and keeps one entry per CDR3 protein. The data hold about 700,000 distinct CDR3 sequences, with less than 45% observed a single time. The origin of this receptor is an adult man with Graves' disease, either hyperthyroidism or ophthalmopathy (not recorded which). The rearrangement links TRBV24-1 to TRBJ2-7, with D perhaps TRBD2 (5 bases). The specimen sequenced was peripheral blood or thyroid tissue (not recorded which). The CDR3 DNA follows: TGTGCCAGCAGTGAAGCGGAGCGGTACGAGCAGTACTTC. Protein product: CASSEAERYEQYF.